This T cell receptor beta chain is drawn from a study of patients with pleural tuberculosis. This clonotype was counted many times. TCRdb recomputed calls from the reads with MiXCR, one row per CDR3 protein. The sample lists roughly 27,000 distinct CDR3 sequences, more than 15% occurring once. Trimming took 6 bases from V and 4 from J, leaving 9 bases between them. The germline V gene has CDR1 SGHVS and CDR2 FNYEAQ. The CDR3 is 12 residues long. This sequence joins TRBV7-6 and TRBJ1-1; D is unclear. Sequences were obtained from peripheral blood. This TCR derives from a human donor with pleural tuberculosis. This CDR3 reads CASSPTGTEAFF. CDR3 bases: TGTGCCAGCAGTCCGACCGGCACTGAAGCTTTCTTT.